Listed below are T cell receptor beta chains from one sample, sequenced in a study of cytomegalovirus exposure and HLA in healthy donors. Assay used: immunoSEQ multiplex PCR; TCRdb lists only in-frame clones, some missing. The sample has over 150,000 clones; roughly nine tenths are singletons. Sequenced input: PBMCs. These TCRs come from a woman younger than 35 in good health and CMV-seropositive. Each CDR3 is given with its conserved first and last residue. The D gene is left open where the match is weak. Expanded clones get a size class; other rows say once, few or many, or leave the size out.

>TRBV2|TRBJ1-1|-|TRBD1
TGTGCCAGCAGTCTACGGACAGGGGGCAACACTGAAGCTTTCTTT
CASSLRTGGNTEAFF
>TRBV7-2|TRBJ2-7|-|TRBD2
TGTGCCAGCAGCATCGGTCAACTAGCGCCCCTCCTCGACGAGCAGTACTTC
CASSIGQLAPLLDEQYF
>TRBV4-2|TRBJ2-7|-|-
TGTGCCAGCAGCCAAGTTGACGGGTCCTCCTACGAGCAGTACTTC
CASSQVDGSSYEQYF
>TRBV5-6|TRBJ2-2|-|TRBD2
TGTGCCAGCAGCTTCCGGGAGGGCCCCGGGGAGCTGTTTTTT
CASSFREGPGELFF
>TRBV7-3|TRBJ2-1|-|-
TGTGCCAGCAGCTTAACAGGGGGAGACTCCTACAATGAGCAGTTCTTC
CASSLTGGDSYNEQFF
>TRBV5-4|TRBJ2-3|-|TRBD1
TGTGCCAGCAGCTCCGGGGACAGACGCCCAGATACGCAGTATTTT
CASSSGDRRPDTQYF
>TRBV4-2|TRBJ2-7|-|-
TGTGCCAGCAGCCAAGAACAGTACCAGGACGAGCAGTACTTC
CASSQEQYQDEQYF
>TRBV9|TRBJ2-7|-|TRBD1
TGTGCCAGCAGCGCGGACCAGGGACAGGGTAACTACGAGCAGTACTTC
CASSADQGQGNYEQYF
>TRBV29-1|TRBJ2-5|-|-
TGCAGCGTTGCCGACCCTTGGGCAGCTCAAGAGACCCAGTACTTC
CSVADPWAAQETQYF
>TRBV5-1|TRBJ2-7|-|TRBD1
TGCGCCAGCAGCCCGGACAGGAGTTTCTACGAGCAGTACTTC
CASSPDRSFYEQYF
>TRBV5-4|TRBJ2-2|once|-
TGTGCCAGCAGCTTGGAACAGGTTTATACCGGGGAGCTGTTTTTT
CASSLEQVYTGELFF
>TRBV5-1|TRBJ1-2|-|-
TGCGCCAGCAGCTTGGCCTCTCGGAGTGGCTACACCTTC
CASSLASRSGYTF
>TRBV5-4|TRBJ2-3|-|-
TGTGCCAGCAGCTCCCCGACTAGAACTCGGGATACGCAGTATTTT
CASSSPTRTRDTQYF
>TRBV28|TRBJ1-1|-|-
TGTGCCAGCAGTTCCGCAGGGTGGGGAACTGAAGCTTTCTTT
CASSSAGWGTEAFF
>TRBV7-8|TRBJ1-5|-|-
TGTGCCAGCAGCCCCCAAGGGGGTCAGCCCCAGCATTTT
CASSPQGGQPQHF
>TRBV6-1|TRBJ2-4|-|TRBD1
TGTGCCAGCAATGTCAGGGGGCTCGGGGACATTCAGTACTTC
CASNVRGLGDIQYF
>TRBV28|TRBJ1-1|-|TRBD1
TGTGCCAGCAGGGACAGGGGGCGCCGGGACACTGAAGCTTTCTTT
CASRDRGRRDTEAFF
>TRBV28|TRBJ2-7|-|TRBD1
TGTGCCAGCAGTTTCGCCGGGACAGGATCCTACGAGCAGTACTTC
CASSFAGTGSYEQYF
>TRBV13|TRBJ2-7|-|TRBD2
TGTGCCAGCAAAAGGGTAAGAACTAGCGGGAGTTCTTCCTACGAGCAGTACTTC
CASKRVRTSGSSSYEQYF
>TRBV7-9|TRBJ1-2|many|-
TGTGCCAGCAGCATAGGAGGGTATGGCTACACCTTC
CASSIGGYGYTF
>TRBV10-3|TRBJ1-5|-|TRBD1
TGTGCCATCAGTGAAGGGACAGGGGGCCAGCCCCAGCATTTT
CAISEGTGGQPQHF
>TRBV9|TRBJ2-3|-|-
TGTGCCAGCACCCACACCGCCGAGCGGCTAGATACGCAGTATTTT
CASTHTAERLDTQYF
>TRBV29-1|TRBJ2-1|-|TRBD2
TGCAGCGTTGGGGCGGGAGGCTCTCACTCCTACAATGAGCAGTTCTTC
CSVGAGGSHSYNEQFF
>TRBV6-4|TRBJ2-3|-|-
TGTGCCAGTGCCCAAAGCGCCACAGATACGCAGTATTTT
CASAQSATDTQYF
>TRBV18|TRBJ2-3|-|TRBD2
TGTGCCAGCTCACCATTTCGGGAGGGCCCAGATACGCAGTATTTT
CASSPFREGPDTQYF
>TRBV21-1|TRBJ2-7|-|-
TGTGCCAGCAGCAAAGAAGCTTCCGGTGTGCAATCGGGGGGCGGCGAGCAGTACTTC
CASSKEASGVQSGGGEQYF
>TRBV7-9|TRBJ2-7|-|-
TGTGCCAGCAGCTTAAGGTTGGGAGAGCAGTACTTT
CASSLRLGEQYF
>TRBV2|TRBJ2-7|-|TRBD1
TGTGCCAGCAGAATCGGACAGGGATCCTACTACTACGAGCAGTACTTC
CASRIGQGSYYYEQYF
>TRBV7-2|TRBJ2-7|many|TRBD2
TGTGCCAGCGGGGGGGGCTCCTACGAGCAGTACTTC
CASGGGSYEQYF
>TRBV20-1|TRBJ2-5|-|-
TGCAGTGCCCTCGGGGAGACCCAGTACTTC
CSALGETQYF
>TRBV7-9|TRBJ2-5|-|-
TGTGCCAGCAGCTTGACACAGCTTCAAGAGACCCAGTACTTC
CASSLTQLQETQYF
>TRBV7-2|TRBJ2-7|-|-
TGTGCCAGCAGCCGTGCAGGGTTCGAGCAGTACTTC
CASSRAGFEQYF
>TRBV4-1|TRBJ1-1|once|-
TGCGCCAGCAGCCCATATAGGGGCACTGAAGCTTTCTTT
CASSPYRGTEAFF
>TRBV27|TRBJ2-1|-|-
TGTGCCACCTCGGACTGGTACAATGAGCAGTTCTTC
CATSDWYNEQFF
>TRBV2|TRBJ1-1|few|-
TGTGCCAGCGTGGACAGACTTGAAGCTTTCTTT
CASVDRLEAFF
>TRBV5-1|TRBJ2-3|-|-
TGCGCCAGCACCCCAGAAAGGCCGGGGACAGATACGCAGTATTTT
CASTPERPGTDTQYF
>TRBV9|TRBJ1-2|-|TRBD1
TGTGCCAGCAGCCCTACAGGGGCGAACTATGGCTACACCTTC
CASSPTGANYGYTF
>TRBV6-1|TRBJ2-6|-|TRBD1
TGTGCCAGCCCGGGACAGCCCTCTGGGGCCAACGTCCTGACTTTC
CASPGQPSGANVLTF
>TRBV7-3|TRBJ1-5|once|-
TGTGCCAGCAGCTTAACTTCAGAACAGCCCCAGCATTTT
CASSLTSEQPQHF
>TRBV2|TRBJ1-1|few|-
TGTGCCAGCAGTGAATGGGGGGTTGACACTGAAGCTTTCTTT
CASSEWGVDTEAFF
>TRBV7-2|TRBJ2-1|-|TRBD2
TGTGCCAGCACCCCGGGACTAGCCAACAATAAGCAGTTCTTC
CASTPGLANNKQFF
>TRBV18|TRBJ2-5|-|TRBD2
TGTGCCAGCTCACCACCGGGACTACAAGAGACCCAGTACTTC
CASSPPGLQETQYF
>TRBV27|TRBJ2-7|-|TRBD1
TGTGCCAGCAGTTTCGGACAGGGGTACGAGCAGTACTTC
CASSFGQGYEQYF
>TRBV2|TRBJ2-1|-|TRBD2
TGTGCCAGCAGTAGACTAGCGGGGGGGTACAATGAGCAGTTCTTC
CASSRLAGGYNEQFF
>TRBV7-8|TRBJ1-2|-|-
TGTGCCAGCAGCCCACCGGCGGACAGATCCTTCTACACCTTC
CASSPPADRSFYTF
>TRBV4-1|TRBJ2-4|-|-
TGCGCCAGCAGCCAAGGCCAGGCGCGGGGCGGTTTAGCCAAAAACATTCAGTACTTC
CASSQGQARGGLAKNIQYF
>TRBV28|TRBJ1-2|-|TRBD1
TGTGCCAGCCTCAGCGACAGGGTGTATGGCTACACCTTC
CASLSDRVYGYTF
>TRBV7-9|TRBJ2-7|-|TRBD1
TGTGCCAGCAGCCACTCGACAGGGTCGGGGTACGAGCAGTACTTC
CASSHSTGSGYEQYF
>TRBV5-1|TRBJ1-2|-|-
TGCGCCAGCAGCTTGGAGGGGATCCAGGGCTATGGCTACACCTTC
CASSLEGIQGYGYTF
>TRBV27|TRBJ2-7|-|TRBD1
TGTGCCAGCAGTATACAGGGGGGCGAGCAGTACTTC
CASSIQGGEQYF
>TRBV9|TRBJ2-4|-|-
TGTGCCAGCAGCCCACATTCCGGGACTCTAAACATTCAGTACTTC
CASSPHSGTLNIQYF
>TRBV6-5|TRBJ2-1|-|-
TGTGCCAGCAGTTACTTTTCTGACTCCCCACGGCAGTTCTTC
CASSYFSDSPRQFF
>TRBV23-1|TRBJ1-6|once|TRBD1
TGCGCCAGCAGTCGATGTCGGACAGGGGGCGCAAATGGTGGGAATTCACCCCTCCACTTT
CASSRCRTGGANGGNSPLHF
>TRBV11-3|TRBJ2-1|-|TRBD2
TGTGCCAGCAGCTTCAGCGGGAGCTCCTACAATGAGCAGTTCTTC
CASSFSGSSYNEQFF